Shown below are 9 T cell receptor beta chains from a single sample sequenced in a study of read filtering for tumor transcriptome and immune sequencing. From roughly 400 ng of RNA, a library with molecular barcoded alpha/delta and beta/gamma adaptors was made. TCRdb redid the calling of the reads with MiXCR, one entry per CDR3 protein. Of tens of thousands of distinct CDR3 sequences listed, approximately 18% are singletons. The sample was a population of CD138-negative cells sorted from bone marrow. All receptors derive from a donor aged 40 or older with multiple myeloma.

This clonotype has ten or more counts. V and J are TRBV12-3 or TRBV12-4 and TRBJ2-3; TRBD2 matches 11 bases. V dropped 6 bases and J dropped 0; count of bases not matched to a gene: 5. CDR3 size: 16 residues. The CDR3 is CASSRGTSGSTDTQYF. The DNA for the CDR3 is TGTGCCAGCAGCCGAGGGACTAGCGGTAGCACAGATACGCAGTATTTT.

This clonotype has ten or more counts. Here the CDR3 reads CASSLETMSDTQYF. CDR3 nucleotide sequence: TGTGCCAGCAGCTTAGAGACTATGTCAGATACGCAGTATTTT. This chain connects TRBV7-2 to TRBJ2-3; TRBD2 is a possible D gene (5 bases). The CDR3 is 14 amino acids. Trimming took 1 base from V and 4 from J, leaving 9 bases between them. The germline gives CDR1 SGHTA, CDR2 FQGNSA.

Comments on this clonotype: This may be a read error: a much more frequent sequence differs by one nucleotide. The chain uses TRBV5-1 and TRBJ2-3, with unresolved D. CDR3 length equals 15 residues. CDR1 SGHRS and CDR2 YFSETQ come from the germline V gene. CDR3 amino acids: CASSLGPLSTDTQNF. CDR3 nucleotides: TGCGCCAGCAGCTTGGGTCCGCTCAGCACAGATACGCAGAATTTT.

The chain is built from TRBV19 and TRBJ1-5, with D unclear. Germline V gene lookup returns CDR1 LNHDA and CDR2 SQIVND (reference sequence). V lost 5 bases and J lost 0, with 11 bases in between. This CDR3 spans 15 amino acids. Written as DNA, the CDR3 is TGTGCCAGTAGTCTTCGCGGCTATAGCAATCAGCCCCAGCATTTT. Translated: CASSLRGYSNQPQHF.

About this clonotype itself: One end of the junction does not line up with germline, which may come from a read error. The chain employs TRBV5-1 and TRBJ2-1, with D unresolved. The CDR3 contains 16 residues. Per germline, CDR1 SGHRS and CDR2 YFSETQ. Here the CDR3 reads CTSSPLGWSPDAEQCF. The CDR3 nucleotides read TGCACCAGCAGCCCCCTGGGCTGGAGTCCCGATGCTGAGCAGTGCTTC. Full variable domain (remainder filled in from reference TRBV5-1 and TRBJ2-1): KAGVTQTPRYLIKTRGQQVTLSCSPISGHRSVSWYQQTPGQGLQFLFEYFSETQRNKGNFPGRFSGRQFSNSRSEMNVSTLELGDSALYLCTSSPLGWSPDAEQCFGPGTRLTVL.

This clonotype was seen at least ten times. The chain is built from TRBV28 and TRBJ2-3; TRBD2 might be the D (5 bases). Trimming took 10 bases from V and 6 from J, leaving 8 bases between them. This CDR3 region has 10 residues. Per the germline V gene, CDR1 is MDHEN and CDR2 is SYDVKM. CDR3 nucleotides: TGTGCCATAAAGCGGGATACGCAGTATTTT. It yields the protein CAIKRDTQYF.

This clonotype was observed many times. V and J are TRBV6-1 and TRBJ2-5; D might be TRBD1 (6 bases). Germline CDR1 is MNHNS and CDR2 is SASEGT. The V and J ends lost 4 bases and 5 bases respectively, with 17 bases between them. CDR3 length: 15 amino acids. CDR3 region: CASSATPDSGETQYF. In nucleotides, the CDR3 is TGTGCCAGCAGTGCCACACCGGACAGCGGCGAGACCCAGTACTTC.

Sample share makes this clonotype medium-sized. V gene TRBV7-8 combines with J gene TRBJ2-1; 10 nucleotides align to TRBD2. The trim removed 1 base at V and 10 bases at J, leaving 7 bases unmatched. The CDR3 length is 15 residues. Germline V lookup: CDR1 SGHVS, CDR2 FQNEAQ. This chain's CDR3 is CASSLVSSGGAEQFF. The CDR3 DNA is TGTGCCAGCAGCTTAGTGTCTAGCGGGGGCGCGGAGCAGTTCTTC.

The chain recombines TRBV5-1 with TRBJ2-3; D not certain. The CDR3 sequence is 14 residues long. The germline V gene encodes CDR1 SGHRS and CDR2 YFSETQ. Trimming took off 4 bases at V and 2 bases at J, with 11 bases between the two ends. The CDR3 reads CASSPGRTTDTQYF. CDR3 nucleotides: TGCGCCAGCAGCCCTGGACGGACCACAGATACGCAGTATTTT.